This T cell receptor (beta chain) was sequenced for a study of post-analysis software for immune sequencing data. Study-level results: The study found TRBV5-6, TRBV5-1 and TRBV20-1 among about five TRBV segments more frequent in patients than controls. Controls had significantly higher normalized Chao1 diversity than multiple sclerosis patients.

Trimming pared 5 bases from V and 1 base from J, leaving 7 bases between. CDR3 length: 13 amino acids. CDR1 and CDR2 from the germline V gene are SEHNR and FQNEAQ (reference sequence). cDNA libraries for TCR beta contained unique molecular identifiers. One entry per CDR3 protein results from TCRdb running MiXCR on the PCR reads. In the table there are approximately 570,000 distinct CDR3 sequences, roughly 46% of which are singletons. This clonotype was recorded many times. Its antigen remains unidentified. This chain links TRBV7-9 with TRBJ2-3; D unresolved. This clonotype originated in a girl aged 10-17 years with multiple sclerosis. Sequencing input: blood. The CDR3 DNA reads TGTGCCAGCAGCCCCTGGCGCACAGATACGCAGTATTTT. This encodes CASSPWRTDTQYF.